This T cell receptor (beta chain) was recorded in a study of regulatory T cells in long-lasting Graves disease. General study points: Favoring TRBV28, TRBJ1-2 and TRBJ2-5 was a feature seen in persistent disease.

The CDR3 spans 15 residues. V was clipped by 8 bases and J by 6 bases; unmatched bases: 12. CDR1 and CDR2 (germline): SGHNT, YENEEA. Regarding this clonotype: Its antigen is as yet unknown.

Arm-PCR of CDR3 regions and iRepertoire HTBI primers were used to build TCR beta libraries. One entry per CDR3 protein results from TCRdb running MiXCR on the multiplex PCR reads. This table has 300,000 to 400,000 distinct CDR3 sequences, 18% appearing once. Noted time point: newly diagnosed GD, antithyroid drugs for less than 3 months. Following extraction of RNA from PBMCs, that RNA was used to make the TCR library. Specimen: peripheral blood mononuclear cells (PBMCs), collected at new diagnosis, from a patient treated with antithyroid drugs. V gene TRBV11-3 combines with J gene TRBJ2-2, with TRBD1 matching over 7 bases. The receptor's source is a female donor with Graves disease. The DNA of the CDR3 is TGTGCCAGCTGCCGGTGGGCAGGGGGTTCCGGGGAGCTGTTTTTT. This translates into CASCRWAGGSGELFF.